This TCR beta chain was retrieved from a study of molecular identifiers for immune sequencing clone quantification. Study context: The replicate experiment used RNA from 20,000 or 100,000 naive CD8 cells. This RNA was split into five aliquots, and four of them were sequenced. Whole-study findings and limits: For effector cells, clones above 20 RNA copies held over 99% of molecules; for naive cells, under 1%.

This clonotype was detected ten times or more. What it binds is not known. This CDR3 region has 14 residues. The germline V and J ends were trimmed by 5 bases and 4 bases, with 12 bases remaining between them. Germline CDR1 and CDR2: PRHDT and FYEKMQ (reference sequence). Generation of bulk TCR libraries relied on previously described methods and listed TCR primers. Using its own MiXCR run on the PCR reads, TCRdb lists one record per CDR3 protein. The data hold about 97,000 distinct CDR3 sequences, with roughly a quarter observed a single time. Sorting selected naive CD8 T cells with a CD8+CD4-CCR7+CD45RA+ phenotype.

This TCR came from a human donor in good health. Some libraries in this study had Jurkat cell RNA spiked in. The sequencing sample was made of naive CD8+ T cells from blood, with Jurkat cell RNA spiked in. Regarding subset: FACS-sorted CD8+CD4-CCR7+CD45RA+ naive T cells. J is TRBJ1-5 and V is TRBV13, with a tentative D call TRBD1 (6 bases). CDR3 coding DNA: TGTGCCAGCAGCGCCGGACAGATTAATCAGCCCCAGCATTTT. Its protein is CASSAGQINQPQHF.